The 23 T cell receptor beta chains reported below all come from one sample, sequenced in a study of T cell changes during pregnancy in multiple sclerosis. The repertoire was sequenced with immunoSEQ multiplex PCR; TCRdb's copy has only in-frame clones and lacks some. The sample shows 50,000 to 65,000 clones, approximately 93% of them seen only once. The sequences come from CD8+ T cells from peripheral blood mononuclear cells, collected in the second trimester of pregnancy. The source is a female donor with multiple sclerosis, enrolled in a pregnancy study.

The V gene is TRBV5-1, the J gene TRBJ2-7; D is undetermined. This CDR3 spans 12 amino acids. V was cut by 0 bases and J by 5 bases, with 6 bases left in between. Germline V gives CDR1 SGHRS, CDR2 YFSETQ. For the CDR3, the DNA is TGCGCCAGCAGCTTGGCCACGGACGAGCAGTACTTC. Protein: CASSLATDEQYF.

This chain links TRBV9 with TRBJ1-2; TRBD1 aligns across 8 bases. The CDR3 consists of 13 residues. Trimming cost V 5 bases and J 5 bases; bases outside gene matches: 5. The V gene's germline CDR1 is SGDLS and CDR2 YYNGEE. In DNA, the CDR3 is TGTGCCAGCAGGGCAGGGGGCGGGTATGGCTACACCTTC. Its translation: CASRAGGGYGYTF.

The chain couples TRBV27 to TRBJ1-4; a weak D match, TRBD1 (5 bases). Germline CDR1 MNHEY, CDR2 SMNVEV (reference sequence). Trimming took off 5 bases at V and 3 bases at J, with 13 bases between the two ends. CDR3 size: 15 residues. The DNA of the CDR3 is TGTGCCAGCAGTGGGCAGGGTAAAGCTAATGAAAAACTGTTTTTT. It encodes CASSGQGKANEKLFF. Based on the CDR3 plus reference TRBV27 and TRBJ1-4, the full variable domain is EAQVTQNPRYLITVTGKKLTVTCSQNMNHEYMSWYRQDPGLGLRQIYYSMNVEVTDKGDVPEGYKVSRKEKRNFPLILESPSPNQTSLYFCASSGQGKANEKLFFGSGTQLSVL.

This chain connects TRBV11-2 to TRBJ2-7; 7 bases match TRBD2. The length of the CDR3 is 15 residues. Trimming cost V 1 base and J 0 bases; bases outside gene matches: 3. Germline-derived CDR1 and CDR2 are SGHAT and FQNNGV. As DNA, the CDR3 is TGTGCCAGCAGCTTAGGGCCTAGCGGCTCCTACGAGCAGTACTTC. It encodes CASSLGPSGSYEQYF.

The V and J genes are TRBV19 and TRBJ2-3; D is undetermined. The CDR3 is 13 amino acids. Trimming took off 6 bases at V and 2 bases at J, with 9 bases between the two ends. Germline lookup yields CDR1 LNHDA and CDR2 SQIVND (reference sequence). In DNA form, the CDR3 reads TGTGCCAGTAGCGAGACAAACACAGATACGCAGTATTTT. Protein product: CASSETNTDTQYF.

The chain has TRBV4-3 and TRBJ2-3, with a possible D match to TRBD2 (5 bases). Germline-derived CDR1 and CDR2 are LGHNA and YSLEER. Deletions cut 0 bases from V and 0 bases from J, with 19 bases between. This CDR3 is 19 amino acids long. The CDR3 DNA reads as TGCGCCAGCAGCCAAGAACCTAGCCCTAGCAGAACTAGCACAGATACGCAGTATTTT. Its protein product is CASSQEPSPSRTSTDTQYF.

The V and J genes are TRBV27 and TRBJ2-6; 8 nucleotides align to TRBD1. This CDR3 spans 17 amino acids. Germline-derived CDR1 and CDR2 are MNHEY and SMNVEV (reference sequence). With 6 bases clipped from V and 1 base from J, the junction kept 8 bases outside the gene matches. The CDR3 bases are TGTGCCAGCAGGCTCATACAGGGGGGATCTGGGGCCAACGTCCTGACTTTC. Protein: CASRLIQGGSGANVLTF.

Comments on this clone: Different DNA sequences within this sample yield the same CDR3. V gene TRBV5-5 combines with J gene TRBJ2-7; TRBD1 matches 7 bases. V shed 0 bases and J 1 base; nucleotides not matched to a gene: 1. This CDR3 spans 14 amino acids. Germline CDR1 SGHKS, CDR2 YYEKEE (reference sequence). The DNA for the CDR3 is TGTGCCAGCAGCTTGGGACAGGGTTCCTACGAGCAGTACTTC. It specifies CASSLGQGSYEQYF.

The chain recombines TRBV29-1 with TRBJ2-7, with TRBD2 matching 8 bases. Trimming at V came to 1 base and at J to 0 bases, leaving 5 bases not matched to a gene. This CDR3 is built from 15 residues. Germline CDR1 is SQVTM and CDR2 is ANQGSEA. CDR3 sequence: CSVEGERGSSYEQYF. CDR3 nucleotides: TGCAGCGTTGAAGGGGAGCGGGGGAGCTCCTACGAGCAGTACTTC.

The chain couples TRBV7-8 to TRBJ2-1, with 8 bases matching TRBD2. In germline, CDR1 is SGHVS, CDR2 FQNEAQ. The J segment lost 4 bases and the V segment lost 6 bases, leaving 11 bases of the junction unmatched. The CDR3 runs to 16 residues. CDR3 in amino acids: CASRYIAGRFYNEQFF. DNA of the CDR3: TGTGCCAGCAGATACATAGCGGGACGCTTTTACAATGAGCAGTTCTTC. Together with reference TRBV7-8 and TRBJ2-1, the CDR3 gives the full variable domain: GAGVSQSPRYKVAKRGQDVALRCDPISGHVSLFWYQQALGQGPEFLTYFQNEAQLDKSGLPSDRFFAERPEGSVSTLKIQRTQQEDSAVYLCASRYIAGRFYNEQFFGPGTRLTVL.

The CDR3 DNA follows: TGTGCCAGTACCGAAATGGGGGAGGGTCAGCCCCAGCATTTT. It yields the protein CASTEMGEGQPQHF. The chain employs TRBV19 and TRBJ1-5, with D possibly matching TRBD1 (5 bases). The CDR3 runs to 14 residues. Trimming took off 7 bases at V and 6 bases at J, with 16 bases between the two ends. Germline V gene lookup returns CDR1 LNHDA and CDR2 SQIVND (reference sequence).

The J gene is TRBJ1-2, the V gene TRBV28; D not certain. Trimming removed 1 base at V and 4 bases at J, with 10 bases between. Germline V lookup: CDR1 MDHEN, CDR2 SYDVKM. The CDR3 is 14 residues long. CDR3 DNA sequence: TGTGCCAGCAGTTTATTCCAGGCCGCCTATGGCTACACCTTC. Encoded protein: CASSLFQAAYGYTF.

This chain links TRBV19 with TRBJ2-1; TRBD2 matches 8 bases. Germline-derived CDR1 and CDR2 are LNHDA and SQIVND (reference sequence). CDR3 length: 14 amino acids. Trimming cost V 6 bases and J 2 bases; bases outside gene matches: 3. CDR3 DNA: TGTGCCAGTAGCGATAGCGGGGCCTACAATGAGCAGTTCTTC. Protein: CASSDSGAYNEQFF. The full variable domain, completed using reference TRBV19 and TRBJ2-1, is DGGITQSPKYLFRKEGQNVTLSCEQNLNHDAMYWYRQDPGQGLRLIYYSQIVNDFQKGDIAEGYSVSREKKESFPLTVTSAQKNPTAFYLCASSDSGAYNEQFFGPGTRLTVL.

The chain has TRBV19 and TRBJ1-5, with 7 bases that match TRBD1. This CDR3 has 17 amino acids. From germline, CDR1 is LNHDA and CDR2 SQIVND (reference sequence). Losses at the gene ends were 6 bases for V and 2 bases for J; bases not matched to a gene: 13. CDR3 residues: CASSPVEGALGNQPQHF. DNA for the CDR3: TGTGCCAGTAGCCCTGTTGAGGGGGCGCTTGGCAATCAGCCCCAGCATTTT.

The V and J genes are TRBV5-1 and TRBJ2-7, with 9 bases identical to TRBD1. Germline CDR1 and CDR2: SGHRS and YFSETQ. This CDR3 comprises 12 residues. Germline trimming cut 4 bases from V and 6 bases from J; bases unmatched to any gene: 2. The CDR3 sequence: CASSGTGSEQYF. In nucleotides, the CDR3 is TGCGCCAGCAGCGGGACAGGGTCCGAGCAGTACTTC.

This chain connects TRBV29-1 to TRBJ2-3, with D tentatively TRBD1 (5 bases). Germline CDR1 is SQVTM and CDR2 is ANQGSEA. The CDR3 is 13 residues long. V was cut by 1 base and J by 6 bases, with 11 bases left in between. CDR3 bases: TGCAGCGTTGAAGTCAGGGTGGCGGATACGCAGTATTTT. Its protein is CSVEVRVADTQYF.

The genes are TRBV30 and TRBJ2-3, with 13 positions matching TRBD2. The CDR3 is 15 amino acids. Trimming cost V 3 bases and J 6 bases; bases outside gene matches: 6. Germline V gene sequence: CDR1 GTSNPN, CDR2 SVGIG (reference sequence). This chain's CDR3 is CAWSGTSGTGDTQYF. CDR3 DNA: TGTGCCTGGAGCGGGACTAGCGGGACGGGTGATACGCAGTATTTT.

The chain joins TRBV4-1 to TRBJ1-4, with TRBD1 matching over 7 bases. Germline V lookup: CDR1 MGHRA, CDR2 YSYEKL. After removal of 3 bases from V and 6 bases from J, the junction contained 7 bases not matched to a gene. The CDR3 has 15 residues. CDR3 bases: TGCGCCAGCAGCCACCCGGACAGGCTACATGAAAAACTGTTTTTT. Amino acids: CASSHPDRLHEKLFF.

The rearrangement joins TRBV10-3 to TRBJ2-1; possibly TRBD2 for D (5 bases). The CDR3 runs 15 residues. CDR1 is ENHRY and CDR2 is SYGVKD in the germline V gene. The V and J ends lost 7 bases and 0 bases respectively, with 13 bases between them. The CDR3 region is CAIKEDTSSYNEQFF. The CDR3 region has the DNA TGTGCCATCAAGGAGGATACGAGCTCCTACAATGAGCAGTTCTTC.

The chain is built from TRBV4-1 and TRBJ1-5, with 10 bases that match TRBD1. Germline V gives CDR1 MGHRA, CDR2 YSYEKL. After removal of 3 bases from V and 5 bases from J, the junction contained 4 bases not matched to a gene. There are 15 residues in the CDR3. CDR3 coding DNA: TGCGCCAGCAGCCATGACGACAGGGGGCATCAGCCCCAGCATTTT. This translates into CASSHDDRGHQPQHF.

DNA for the CDR3: TGCAGCGTTGGTGGGCCCTATAATGAAAAACTGTTTTTT. Amino acids: CSVGGPYNEKLFF. The chain joins TRBV29-1 to TRBJ1-4; D unclear. Trimming shortened V by 4 bases and J by 4 bases, and 10 bases separated the two germline ends. There are 13 residues in the CDR3. Germline V CDR1 and CDR2: SQVTM, ANQGSEA. The full variable domain, rest sourced from reference TRBV29-1 and TRBJ1-4, is SAVISQKPSRDICQRGTSLTIQCQVDSQVTMMFWYRQQPGQSLTLIATANQGSEATYESGFVIDKFPISRPNLTFSTLTVSNMSPEDSSIYLCSVGGPYNEKLFFGSGTQLSVL.

This rearrangement joins TRBV29-1 to TRBJ1-1; D possibly corresponds to TRBD1 (5 bases). Germline V lookup: CDR1 SQVTM, CDR2 ANQGSEA. Trimming cost V 8 bases and J 1 base, with 11 bases left between them. This CDR3 has 12 residues. The CDR3 spells CSYWGGNTEAFF. The DNA of the CDR3 is TGCAGCTACTGGGGGGGGAACACTGAAGCTTTCTTT.

The CDR3 protein is CASSGFWGWGNQPQHF. The CDR3 DNA reads TGTGCCAGTAGTGGGTTTTGGGGCTGGGGCAATCAGCCCCAGCATTTT. The chain combines TRBV19 with TRBJ1-5, with a weak D call TRBD1 (5 bases). V was trimmed by 5 bases and J by 2 bases, leaving 16 bases between them. The CDR3 runs 16 residues. Germline-derived CDR1 and CDR2 are LNHDA and SQIVND (reference sequence).